The rows below give T cell receptor beta chains drawn from one sample of a study of sequential checkpoint blockade in melanoma. Produced via immunoSEQ multiplex PCR; TCRdb's table is partial and in-frame only. The sample contains approximately 13,000 clones, around 69% of which appear only once. Sequencing was performed on CD8+ T cells sorted from blood (inferred from file names), taken from a patient given nivolumab and ipilimumab in sequence. The receptors derive from a human patient with melanoma. Some clones in this sample may be carry-over from other donors' samples. CDR3s include the opening cysteine and the closing phenylalanine or tryptophan. A D gene is named only where the DNA matches it firmly. Size tells how often a clone was seen (once, few, many) or the class of an expanded clone, and some rows leave it out.

>TRBJ2-7|TRBD1|TRBV5-1|NA
CASSLGGWTGSAYEQYF
TGCGCCAGCAGCTTGGGGGGATGGACAGGGTCTGCCTACGAGCAGTACTTC
>TRBJ1-2|NA|TRBV4-2|NA
CASSQRGGQSYGYTF
TGTGCCAGCAGCCAACGAGGCGGACAGAGCTATGGCTACACCTTC
>TRBJ1-2|TRBD1|TRBV9|few
CASSSRRDRGDSNYGYTF
TGTGCCAGCAGCTCACGCCGGGACAGGGGGGACTCTAACTATGGCTACACCTTC
>TRBJ2-5|TRBD1|TRBV9|NA
CASSAKDRGRDKETQYF
TGTGCCAGCAGCGCCAAAGACAGGGGGCGAGACAAAGAGACCCAGTACTTC
>TRBJ2-7|TRBD1|TRBV11-2|NA
CASSLSSRDRDEQYF
TGTGCCAGCAGCTTATCGTCCCGGGACAGGGACGAGCAGTACTTC
>TRBJ1-2|NA|TRBV4-1|NA
CASSHLTSLYGYTF
TGCGCCAGCAGCCATTTGACAAGCCTCTATGGCTACACCTTC
>TRBJ2-7|NA|TRBV10-3|NA
CAIRTTDSYEQYF
TGTGCCATCAGGACGACAGACTCCTACGAGCAGTACTTC
>TRBJ1-4|NA|TRBV5-4|NA
CASSLKHDEGLSINEKLFF
TGTGCCAGCAGCTTGAAACACGACGAGGGCCTTAGTATTAATGAAAAACTGTTTTTT
>TRBJ1-2|TRBD1|TRBV7-9|NA
CASSWGQGRGYTF
TGTGCCAGCAGCTGGGGACAGGGGAGAGGCTACACCTTC
>TRBJ1-6|TRBD1|TRBV7-9|NA
CASSFQTGSYNSPLHF
TGTGCCAGCAGCTTCCAGACAGGGTCCTATAATTCACCCCTCCACTTT
>TRBJ1-6|TRBD1|TRBV7-9|NA
CASSPRDRASYNSPLHF
TGTGCCAGCAGCCCACGGGACAGGGCCTCCTATAATTCACCCCTCCACTTT
>TRBJ2-1|TRBD2|TRBV7-2|NA
CASSLRASGGAFKAEQFF
TGTGCCAGCAGCTTACGGGCTAGCGGGGGGGCCTTTAAGGCTGAGCAGTTCTTC
>TRBJ2-1|NA|TRBV5-8|NA
CASSLMDTAYNEQFF
TGTGCCAGCAGCTTGATGGACACAGCCTACAATGAGCAGTTCTTC
>TRBJ1-6|NA|TRBV6-5|NA
CASSYSENSPLHF
TGTGCCAGCAGTTACTCAGAGAATTCACCCCTCCACTTT
>TRBJ1-4|NA|TRBV7-9|NA
CASSSWGGRTNEKLFF
TGTGCCAGCAGCTCTTGGGGGGGGAGAACTAATGAAAAACTGTTTTTT
>TRBJ1-3|NA|TRBV6-5|NA
CASSPGQRYGNTIYF
TGTGCCAGCAGCCCAGGACAGAGATATGGAAACACCATATATTTT
>TRBJ2-3|TRBD2|TRBV7-4|few
CASSNGLAGGDTQYF
TGTGCCAGCAGCAACGGACTAGCGGGGGGAGATACGCAGTATTTT
>TRBJ1-1|NA|TRBV27|NA
CASSLSPGAEAFF
TGTGCCAGCAGTTTAAGCCCTGGAGCTGAAGCTTTCTTT
>TRBJ2-5|NA|TRBV9|NA
CAGSVGRGRRQETQYF
TGTGCCGGCAGCGTAGGTCGAGGGCGGAGGCAAGAGACCCAGTACTTC
>TRBJ1-6|TRBD1|TRBV5-4|NA
CASSLTGGYNSPLHF
TGTGCCAGCAGCTTGACAGGGGGCTATAATTCACCCCTCCACTTT
>TRBJ2-1|TRBD2|TRBV28|NA
CASSLGGGGHRGNEQFF
TGTGCCAGCAGTTTAGGAGGCGGGGGGCATAGGGGGAATGAGCAGTTCTTC
>TRBJ1-3|NA|TRBV10-3|NA
CAISEPTGISGNTIYF
TGTGCCATCAGTGAGCCCACAGGGATCTCTGGAAACACCATATATTTT
>TRBJ1-1|NA|TRBV7-6|few
CASSPGMNTEAFF
TGTGCCAGCAGCCCAGGGATGAACACTGAAGCTTTCTTT
>TRBJ1-2|NA|TRBV27|NA
CASSGGANGYTF
TGTGCCAGCTCTGGAGGCGCGAATGGCTACACCTTC
>TRBJ2-7|TRBD1|TRBV12-5|NA
CASGLGQGVYF
TGTGCTAGTGGTTTGGGACAGGGAGTGTACTTC
>TRBJ1-2|NA|TRBV4-3|NA
CASSRPHSSYGYTF
TGCGCCAGCAGCCGCCCGCACAGCTCATATGGCTACACCTTC